These 8 T cell receptor beta chains were all obtained from the same sample, sequenced in a study of T cell changes during pregnancy in multiple sclerosis. Here immunoSEQ multiplex PCR was the method, and the copy in TCRdb shows in-frame clones only, minus some. The data show some 68,000 clones, with approximately 90% seen just once and 1.4% held by the top ten. The specimen was peripheral blood, collected in the second trimester of pregnancy. The receptors derive from a female donor with multiple sclerosis, enrolled in a pregnancy study.

V gene TRBV14 combines with J gene TRBJ1-2; 7 nucleotides agree with TRBD1. The CDR3 spans 15 residues. V gave up 4 bases and J gave up 0 bases; unmatched junction bases: 5. Germline lookup yields CDR1 SGHDN and CDR2 FVKESK. CDR3 amino acids: CASSPETGTNYGYTF. The CDR3 nucleotides read TGTGCCAGCAGCCCGGAGACAGGGACTAACTATGGCTACACCTTC.

This clone was seen a single time. The V call is TRBV7-9, the J call TRBJ1-1; TRBD1 is a possible D gene (5 bases). The CDR3 sequence is 16 residues long. V lost 4 bases, J lost 5 bases, and 20 bases lay in between. Germline-derived CDR1 and CDR2 are SEHNR and FQNEAQ (reference sequence). The CDR3 spells CASSSRGGRAETEAFF. CDR3 bases: TGTGCCAGCAGCTCAAGGGGCGGGAGGGCAGAAACTGAAGCTTTCTTT.

V and J are TRBV11-1 and TRBJ2-1, with 7 nucleotides matching TRBD1. Germline V gives CDR1 SGHAT, CDR2 FQDESV (reference sequence). The CDR3 totals 12 residues. With 5 bases clipped from V and 11 bases from J, the junction kept 6 bases outside the gene matches. CDR3 in amino acids: CASSLTGLKQFF. The CDR3 DNA reads as TGTGCCAGCAGCCTGACAGGGCTAAAGCAGTTCTTC.

CDR3 sequence reads: CAISERITGEQYF. The CDR3 bases are TGTGCCATCAGTGAGCGTATAACGGGGGAGCAGTACTTC. The chain has TRBV10-3 and TRBJ2-5, with a weak D call TRBD2 (6 bases). This CDR3 spans 13 amino acids. V was cut by 2 bases and J by 11 bases, with 15 bases left in between. Germline CDR1 is ENHRY and CDR2 is SYGVKD.

The V and J genes are TRBV7-9 and TRBJ1-1, with D hard to call. This CDR3 has 14 amino acids. The V end was cut by 5 bases, the J end by 4 bases, with 14 bases between. Germline CDR1 SEHNR, CDR2 FQNEAQ (reference sequence). CDR3 DNA: TGTGCCAGCAGCCCCCTCGCCGGCGGCACTGAAGCTTTCTTT. It is translated as CASSPLAGGTEAFF.

This rearrangement joins TRBV27 to TRBJ2-3; TRBD2 aligns across 13 bases. Germline V gene data show CDR1 as MNHEY and CDR2 as SMNVEV (reference sequence). Losses at the gene ends were 5 bases for V and 2 bases for J; bases not matched to a gene: 4. CDR3 length: 16 amino acids. This CDR3 is CASSPTSGRVTDTQYF. CDR3 bases: TGTGCCAGCAGTCCCACTAGCGGGAGGGTCACAGATACGCAGTATTTT.

The chain joins TRBV4-3 to TRBJ1-5; a weak D match, TRBD1 (5 bases). The CDR3 contains 17 residues. The germline CDR1 and CDR2 sequences are LGHNA and YSLEER. Trimming removed 0 bases from V and 2 bases from J, with 14 bases in between. This chain's CDR3 is CASSQDWGGYGNQPQHF. CDR3 DNA sequence: TGCGCCAGCAGCCAAGATTGGGGGGGGTACGGCAATCAGCCCCAGCATTTT.

The chain recombines TRBV7-3 with TRBJ2-1; D gene uncertain. V lost 5 bases, J lost 5 bases, and 4 bases lay in between. The CDR3 has 11 residues. The V gene's germline CDR1 is SGHTA and CDR2 FQGTGA. The CDR3 sequence: CASSLHNEQFF. The CDR3 DNA is TGTGCCAGCAGCCTCCACAATGAGCAGTTCTTC.